This T cell receptor (beta chain) was identified during a study of Graves' ophthalmopathy and Graves' hyperthyroidism. Study findings and constraints: Using a 13-signature model, the authors split ophthalmopathy from stable hyperthyroidism, with around 85% sensitivity and 75% to 82% specificity.

This clonotype has a single count. The antigen is undetermined. Mismatch with germline at one junction end may stem from a read error. RNA transcripts yielded amplified TCR beta CDR3 regions. The library came from an HTBI-primed first-round RT-PCR and a second-round multiplex PCR. TCRdb itself ran the multiplex PCR reads through MiXCR, one entry per CDR3 protein. This sample yields 900,000 to 1,200,000 distinct CDR3 sequences, of which less than 45% are seen a single time; 11% belongs to the top ten. Germline CDR1 and CDR2: KGHDR and SFDVKD. The CDR3 is made up of 14 amino acids. The TCR comes from an adult man with Graves' hyperthyroidism. The sequenced sample consisted of peripheral blood or thyroid tissue (not recorded which). This rearrangement joins TRBV24-1 to TRBJ1-5; tentatively, D is TRBD1 (5 bases). The CDR3 loop reads CATNTGGSTQPQHF. As DNA, the CDR3 is TGTGCCACCAACACCGGGGGGAGCACTCAGCCCCAGCATTTT.